This T cell receptor (beta chain) was observed in a study of T-cell reconstitution after alpha-beta-depleted transplantation in children. Findings of the study overall: Reportedly, only several hundred clones from non-depleted graft cells drove alpha-beta T-cell counts at about two months. A year had passed since transplant, and T-cell counts and diversity by then came mostly from newly produced T cells. Certain patients had high TCRbeta diversity at day 60, and it came from recipient T cells and thymic progenitors that survived.

The ends lost 4 bases at V and 5 bases at J; junction bases unmatched: 6. In germline, CDR1 is SQVTM, CDR2 ANQGSEA. The CDR3 is made up of 14 amino acids. Preparation of the TCRbeta library used unique molecular identifiers. TCRdb re-called the PCR reads with MiXCR, one entry per CDR3 protein. The sample has fewer than 400,000 distinct CDR3 sequences; 23% are singletons. Turning to this clonotype: The antigen is not known.

The chain uses TRBV29-1 and TRBJ2-4; TRBD1 matches 9 bases. This specimen consisted of PBMCs, mostly from graft donor cells, obtained 180 days after TCRalphabeta/CD19-depleted stem cell transplant. The sequence came from a male patient aged 10-17 years who had a stem cell transplant for acute lymphoblastic leukemia, so the T cells may come from the graft donor. CDR3 nucleotides: TGCAGCGTTGCCCCCGGGACAGGGCAAAACATTCAGTACTTC. It codes for CSVAPGTGQNIQYF.